This TCR beta chain came from a study of human T cells and chemical hapten exposure. The CDR3 loop spans 14 amino acids. V dropped 0 bases and J dropped 6 bases, with 12 bases sitting between them. CDR1 is SGDLS, CDR2 YYNGEE, per germline. Individual cDNA molecules had unique molecular identifiers attached to them by the library. From the reads, TCRdb called clonotypes with MiXCR, one entry per CDR3 protein. Counted here are about 120,000 distinct CDR3 sequences, less than 10% occurring once; the ten biggest clones make up 1.4%. Regarding this clonotype: Its antigen is currently unknown.

Findings and caveats of the study: No shift was seen in TCRs above 1 in 1000 frequency with DPC sensitization.

Unfractionated whole blood yielded the extracted total RNA. The sequencing input was whole blood. This TCR was recovered from a human donor in good health. Some clones in this sample may be carry-over from other donors' samples. V and J are TRBV9 and TRBJ1-2; possible D gene TRBD1, 5 bases. The CDR3 nucleotides read TGTGCCAGCAGCGTAGATCGGGGCTCGGATGGCTACACCTTC. This encodes CASSVDRGSDGYTF.